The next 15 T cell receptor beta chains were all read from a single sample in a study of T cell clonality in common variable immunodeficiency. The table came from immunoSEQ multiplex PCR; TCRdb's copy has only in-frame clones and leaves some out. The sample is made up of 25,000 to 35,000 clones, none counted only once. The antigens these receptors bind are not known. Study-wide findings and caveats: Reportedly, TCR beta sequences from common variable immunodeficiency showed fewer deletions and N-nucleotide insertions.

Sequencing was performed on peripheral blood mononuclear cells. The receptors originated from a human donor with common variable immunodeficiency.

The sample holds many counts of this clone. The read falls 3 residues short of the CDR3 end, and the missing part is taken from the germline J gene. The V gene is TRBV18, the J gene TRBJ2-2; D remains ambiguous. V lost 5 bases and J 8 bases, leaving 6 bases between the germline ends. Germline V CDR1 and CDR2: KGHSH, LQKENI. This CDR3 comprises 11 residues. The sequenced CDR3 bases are TGTGCCAGCTCATCCCAGGGGGAG. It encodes CASSSQGE. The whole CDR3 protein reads CASSSQGELFF. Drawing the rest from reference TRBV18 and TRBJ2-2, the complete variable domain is NAGVMQNPRHLVRRRGQEARLRCSPMKGHSHVYWYRQLPEEGLKFMVYLQKENIIDESGMPKERFSAEFPKEGPSILRIQQVVRGDSAAYFCASSSQGELFFGEGSRLTVL.

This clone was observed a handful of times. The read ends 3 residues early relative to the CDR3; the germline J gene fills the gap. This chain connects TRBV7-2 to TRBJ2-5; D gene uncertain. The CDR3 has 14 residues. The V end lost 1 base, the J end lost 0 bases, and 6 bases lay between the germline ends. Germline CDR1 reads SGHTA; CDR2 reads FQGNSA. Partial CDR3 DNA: TGTGCCAGCAGCTTAGGGCAGAACCAAGAGACC. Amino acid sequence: CASSLGQNQET. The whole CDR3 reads CASSLGQNQETQYF.

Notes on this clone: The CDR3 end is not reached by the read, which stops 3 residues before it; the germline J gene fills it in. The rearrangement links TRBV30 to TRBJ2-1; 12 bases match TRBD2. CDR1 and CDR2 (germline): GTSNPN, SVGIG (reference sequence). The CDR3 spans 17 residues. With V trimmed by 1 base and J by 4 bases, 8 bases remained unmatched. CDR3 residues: CAWSASGLAGNYNEQFF. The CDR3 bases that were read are TGTGCCTGGAGTGCCTCTGGACTAGCGGGAAATTACAATGAG.

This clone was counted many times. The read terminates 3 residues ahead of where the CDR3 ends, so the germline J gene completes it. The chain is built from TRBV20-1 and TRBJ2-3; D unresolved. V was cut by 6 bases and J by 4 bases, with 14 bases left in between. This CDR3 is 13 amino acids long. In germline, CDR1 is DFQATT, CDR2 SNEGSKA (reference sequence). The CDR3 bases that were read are TGCAGTGCACCGAAACGTAGCCCAGATACG. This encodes CSAPKRSPDT. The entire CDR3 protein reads CSAPKRSPDTQYF.

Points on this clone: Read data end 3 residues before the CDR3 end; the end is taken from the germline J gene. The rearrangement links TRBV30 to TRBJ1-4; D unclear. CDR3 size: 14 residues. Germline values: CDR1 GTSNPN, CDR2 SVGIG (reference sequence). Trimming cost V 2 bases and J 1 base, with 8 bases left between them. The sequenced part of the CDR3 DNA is TGTGCCTGGAGTCAGCTAGGAACTAATGAAAAA. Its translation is CAWSQLGTNEK. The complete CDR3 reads CAWSQLGTNEKLFF.

The DNA read from the CDR3 is TGTGCCAGCAGCTTAAGCGGGGACCTGGAAATCACAGATACG. Protein sequence: CASSLSGDLEITDT. The CDR3 in its entirety is CASSLSGDLEITDTQYF. The V and J genes are TRBV7-3 and TRBJ2-3; TRBD2 is a possible D gene (6 bases). Sequencing ends 3 residues short of the CDR3 end; the germline J gene provides the rest. The length of the CDR3 is 17 residues. The germline CDR1 and CDR2 sequences are SGHTA and FQGTGA. V gave up 1 base and J gave up 2 bases, with 16 bases separating them.

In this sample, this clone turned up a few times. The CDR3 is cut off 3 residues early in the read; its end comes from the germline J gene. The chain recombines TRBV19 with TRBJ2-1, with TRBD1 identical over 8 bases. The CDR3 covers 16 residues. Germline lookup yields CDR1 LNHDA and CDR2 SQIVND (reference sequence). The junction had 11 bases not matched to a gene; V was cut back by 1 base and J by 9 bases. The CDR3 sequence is CASSIAGAGGGAEQFF. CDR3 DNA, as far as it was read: TGTGCCAGTAGTATAGCGGGGGCAGGGGGCGGAGCTGAG.

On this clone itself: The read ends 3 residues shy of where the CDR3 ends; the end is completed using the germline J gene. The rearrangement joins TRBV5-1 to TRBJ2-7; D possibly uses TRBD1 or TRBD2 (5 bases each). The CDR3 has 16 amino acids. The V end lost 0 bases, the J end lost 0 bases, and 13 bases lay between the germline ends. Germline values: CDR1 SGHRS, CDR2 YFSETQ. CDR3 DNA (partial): TGCGCCAGCAGCTTGGGAGGGGCCGGAAACTCCTACGAG. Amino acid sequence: CASSLGGAGNSYE. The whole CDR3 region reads CASSLGGAGNSYEQYF.

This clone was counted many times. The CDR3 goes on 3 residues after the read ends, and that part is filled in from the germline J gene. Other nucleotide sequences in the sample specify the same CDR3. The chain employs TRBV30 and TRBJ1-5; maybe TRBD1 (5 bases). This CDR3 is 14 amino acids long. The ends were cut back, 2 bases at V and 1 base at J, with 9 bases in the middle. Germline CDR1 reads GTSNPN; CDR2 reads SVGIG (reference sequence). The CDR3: CAWSRGGSNQPQHF. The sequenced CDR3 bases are TGTGCCTGGAGTAGGGGTGGGAGCAATCAGCCC.

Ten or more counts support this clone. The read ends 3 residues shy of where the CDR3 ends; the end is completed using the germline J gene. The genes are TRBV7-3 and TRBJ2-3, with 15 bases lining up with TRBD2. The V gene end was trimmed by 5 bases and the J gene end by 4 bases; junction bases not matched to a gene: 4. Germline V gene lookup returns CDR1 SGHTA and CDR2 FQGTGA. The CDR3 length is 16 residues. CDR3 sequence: CASSHGLAGGADTQYF. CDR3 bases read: TGTGCCAGCAGCCATGGACTAGCGGGGGGGGCAGATACG.

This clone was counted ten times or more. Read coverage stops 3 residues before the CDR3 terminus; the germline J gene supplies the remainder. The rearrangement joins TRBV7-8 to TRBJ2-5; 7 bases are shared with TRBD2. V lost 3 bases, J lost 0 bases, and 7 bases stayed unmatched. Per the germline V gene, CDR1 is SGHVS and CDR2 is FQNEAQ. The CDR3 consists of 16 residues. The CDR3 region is CASSFGASGYQETQYF. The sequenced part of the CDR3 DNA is TGTGCCAGCAGCTTCGGGGCTAGCGGTTACCAAGAGACC.

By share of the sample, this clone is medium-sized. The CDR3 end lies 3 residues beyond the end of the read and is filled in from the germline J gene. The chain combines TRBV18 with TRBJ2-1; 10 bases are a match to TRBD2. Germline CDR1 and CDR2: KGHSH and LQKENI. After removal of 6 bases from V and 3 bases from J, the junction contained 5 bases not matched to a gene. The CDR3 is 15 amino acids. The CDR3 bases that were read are TGTGCCAGCTCGTCCGGGACTAGCGTCTACAATGAG. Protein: CASSSGTSVYNE. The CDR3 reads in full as CASSSGTSVYNEQFF.

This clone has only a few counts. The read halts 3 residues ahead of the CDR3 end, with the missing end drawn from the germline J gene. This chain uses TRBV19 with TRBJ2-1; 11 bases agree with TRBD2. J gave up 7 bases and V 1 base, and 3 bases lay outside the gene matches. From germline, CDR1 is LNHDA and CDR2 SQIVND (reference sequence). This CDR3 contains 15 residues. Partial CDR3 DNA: TGTGCCAGTAGTATAGTCGGGACTAGCGGAAATGAG. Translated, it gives CASSIVGTSGNE. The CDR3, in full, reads CASSIVGTSGNEQFF.

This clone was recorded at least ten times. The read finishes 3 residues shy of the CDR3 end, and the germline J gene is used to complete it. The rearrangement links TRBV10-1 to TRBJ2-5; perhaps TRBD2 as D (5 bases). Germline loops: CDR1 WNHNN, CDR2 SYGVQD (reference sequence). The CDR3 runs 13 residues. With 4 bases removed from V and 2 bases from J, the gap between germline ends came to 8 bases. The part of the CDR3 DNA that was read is TGCGCCAGCAGTGGAGAGGGTCAAGAGACC. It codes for CASSGEGQET. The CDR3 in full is CASSGEGQETQYF.

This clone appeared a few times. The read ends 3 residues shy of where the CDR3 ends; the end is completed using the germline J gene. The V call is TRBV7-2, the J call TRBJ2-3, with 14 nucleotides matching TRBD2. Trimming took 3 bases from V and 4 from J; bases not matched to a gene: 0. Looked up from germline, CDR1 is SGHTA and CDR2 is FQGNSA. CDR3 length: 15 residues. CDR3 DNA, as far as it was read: TGTGCCAGCAGCTTGGGACTAGCGGGGGCAGATACG. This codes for CASSLGLAGADT. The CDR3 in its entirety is CASSLGLAGADTQYF.